These 12 T cell receptor beta chains share one sample of origin, sequenced in a study of regulatory T cells in long-lasting Graves disease. Stated time point: newly diagnosed GD, antithyroid drugs for less than 3 months. The TCR library was prepared using RNA isolated from PBMCs. The authors built TCR beta libraries using iRepertoire HTBI primers and Arm-PCR of CDR3 regions. TCRdb re-called the multiplex PCR reads with MiXCR, one entry per CDR3 protein. This sample carries more than 450,000 distinct CDR3 sequences, around 11% of them seen once, and the ten largest clones take about 8.3%. These records were also assigned to another study, of T cells in Graves' hyperthyroidism and ophthalmopathy.

The sample here was peripheral blood mononuclear cells (PBMCs), taken at new diagnosis, from a patient treated with antithyroid drugs. The receptors originated from a woman in her twenties or thirties with Graves disease.

This clonotype was observed at least ten times. The V and J genes are TRBV19 and TRBJ2-7; 9 bases line up with TRBD1. The CDR3 contains 12 residues. The germline V gene has CDR1 LNHDA and CDR2 SQIVND (reference sequence). V was pared by 10 bases and J by 3 bases, with 4 bases of the junction left unmatched. In DNA form, the CDR3 reads TGTGCCAATTCGGGACAGGGCTACGAGCAGTACTTC. Residues: CANSGQGYEQYF.

This clonotype showed up many times. This chain joins TRBV28 and TRBJ2-7, with unresolved D. The V end lost 5 bases, the J end lost 3 bases, and 23 bases lay between the germline ends. CDR1 MDHEN and CDR2 SYDVKM come from the germline V gene. This CDR3 spans 17 amino acids. The DNA of the CDR3 is TGTGCCAGCAGTCCTGAAGTAGAAGAGACACTCAACTACGAGCAGTACTTC. This encodes CASSPEVEETLNYEQYF.

The table lists this clonotype with many counts. The V gene is TRBV11-2, the J gene TRBJ1-1; D gene unclear. V was cut by 8 bases and J by 0 bases, with 7 bases left in between. This CDR3 spans 12 amino acids. Looked up from germline, CDR1 is SGHAT and CDR2 is FQNNGV. The CDR3 sequence: CASGILNTEAFF. CDR3 nucleotide sequence: TGTGCCAGCGGAATCCTGAACACTGAAGCTTTCTTT.

Many counts were recorded for this clonotype. The V and J genes are TRBV6-1 and TRBJ1-2, with D hard to call. The CDR3 is 13 amino acids. The germline V gene has CDR1 MNHNS and CDR2 SASEGT. With 6 bases removed from V and 8 bases from J, the gap between germline ends came to 16 bases. Written as DNA, the CDR3 is TGTGCCAGCAGCCTGGACCCTCGCTCAGGCTACACCTTC. It is translated as CASSLDPRSGYTF.

Comments on this clonotype: This sequence is one base from a far larger clone and is likely a read error. This chain uses TRBV7-6 with TRBJ2-1; D unclear. The end of the DNA fits TRBJ2-5 better, so the J call may be wrong. The length of the CDR3 is 12 residues. Germline V gene lookup returns CDR1 SGHVS and CDR2 FNYEAQ. CDR3 loop: CASSFAPKTQYF. Here the CDR3 DNA reads TGTGCCAGCAGCTTTGCGCCAAAGACCCAGTACTTC.

The V call is TRBV6-1, the J call TRBJ1-5; 7 bases fit TRBD1. The J segment lost 2 bases and the V segment lost 11 bases, leaving 9 bases of the junction unmatched. Germline values: CDR1 MNHNS, CDR2 SASEGT. This CDR3 contains 14 residues. This CDR3 reads CACQGVSGNQPQHF. CDR3 nucleotide sequence: TGTGCCTGCCAGGGGGTTTCGGGCAATCAGCCCCAGCATTTT.

This clonotype was detected many times. This rearrangement joins TRBV12-5 to TRBJ2-1; the match to TRBD2 covers 9 bases. The germline gives CDR1 LGHNT, CDR2 FRNRAP. Losses at the gene ends were 2 bases for V and 2 bases for J; bases not matched to a gene: 7. The CDR3 length is 17 residues. Here the CDR3 reads CASGLRGGLAPYNEQFF. For the CDR3, the DNA is TGTGCTAGTGGTTTGAGGGGGGGACTAGCTCCCTACAATGAGCAGTTCTTC. Supplemented by reference TRBV12-5 and TRBJ2-1, the full variable domain reads DARVTQTPRHKVTEMGQEVTMRCQPILGHNTVFWYRQTMMQGLELLAYFRNRAPLDDSGMPKDRFSAEMPDATLATLKIQPSEPRDSAVYFCASGLRGGLAPYNEQFFGPGTRLTVL.

V is TRBV12-3 or TRBV12-4 and J is TRBJ2-1, with D possibly matching TRBD1 (5 bases). Deletions cut 6 bases from V and 6 bases from J, with 15 bases between. The CDR3 totals 14 residues. The DNA for the CDR3 is TGTGCCAGCAGCCCGTTAGGGGCGGTCAATGAGCAGTTCTTC. This sequence encodes CASSPLGAVNEQFF.

This clonotype was detected many times. The V gene is TRBV12-3 or TRBV12-4, the J gene TRBJ2-7; the match to TRBD1 covers 7 bases. The CDR3 is 15 amino acids. With V trimmed by 4 bases and J by 2 bases, 8 bases remained unmatched. The CDR3: CASSSGQAQTYEQYF. The CDR3 DNA is TGTGCCAGCAGTTCTGGACAGGCTCAAACCTACGAGCAGTACTTC.

This clonotype was seen more than once but under ten times. The chain combines TRBV4-1 with TRBJ2-3; 12 positions agree with TRBD2. The CDR3 loop spans 15 amino acids. Germline trimming cut 2 bases from V and 5 bases from J; bases unmatched to any gene: 2. CDR1 MGHRA and CDR2 YSYEKL come from the germline V gene. The CDR3 loop reads CASSQQGLAGDTQYF. As DNA, the CDR3 is TGCGCCAGCAGCCAACAGGGACTAGCGGGAGATACGCAGTATTTT.

This clonotype occurred many times. The chain carries TRBV18 and TRBJ2-7; D possibly corresponds to TRBD1 (6 bases). Germline loops: CDR1 KGHSH, CDR2 LQKENI. Between the trimmed V and J ends, which lost 3 bases and 4 bases, there was a span of 10 bases. The CDR3 is 13 residues long. Written as DNA, the CDR3 is TGTGCCAGCTCACCCGCACAGGGATACGAGCAGTACTTC. Protein sequence: CASSPAQGYEQYF. The full variable domain, its missing parts supplied by reference TRBV18 and TRBJ2-7, is NAGVMQNPRHLVRRRGQEARLRCSPMKGHSHVYWYRQLPEEGLKFMVYLQKENIIDESGMPKERFSAEFPKEGPSILRIQQVVRGDSAAYFCASSPAQGYEQYFGPGTRLTVT.

The sample holds many counts of this clonotype. The rearrangement uses TRBV11-2 and TRBJ2-3; no reliable D call. Trimming shortened V by 4 bases and J by 2 bases, and 10 bases separated the two germline ends. The V gene's germline CDR1 is SGHAT and CDR2 FQNNGV. CDR3 length: 14 residues. The CDR3 loop is CASSYRAHTDTQYF. In DNA, the CDR3 is TGTGCCAGCAGCTACCGCGCCCACACAGATACGCAGTATTTT.